These 12 T cell receptor beta chains share one sample of origin, sequenced in a study of prognosis after radiotherapy for stage I lung cancer. The genomic DNA TCR beta CDR3 region underwent two rounds of multiplex PCR. The use of primers specific to each TRBV and TRBJ gene characterized first-round PCR. TCRdb fed the multiplex PCR reads into MiXCR, producing one record per CDR3 protein. The sample has tens of thousands of distinct CDR3 sequences; approximately 25% are singletons. The sample here was PBMCs, taken before or after stereotactic body radiation therapy (not recorded which). The receptors here all came from a donor at least 50 years old with non-small cell lung cancer.

This clonotype was seen many times. This chain joins TRBV11-3 and TRBJ2-3; D unclear. Germline loops: CDR1 SGHNT, CDR2 YENEEA. Between the trimmed V and J ends, which lost 5 bases and 2 bases, there was a span of 11 bases. The CDR3 is 14 residues long. CDR3 DNA sequence: TGTGCCAGCAGCCCCGGACGGACCACAGATACGCAGTATTTT. It yields the protein CASSPGRTTDTQYF. The full variable domain, rest sourced from reference TRBV11-3 and TRBJ2-3, is EAGVVQSPRYKIIEKKQPVAFWCNPISGHNTLYWYLQNLGQGPELLIRYENEEAVDDSQLPKDRFSAERLKGVDSTLKIQPAELGDSAVYLCASSPGRTTDTQYFGPGTRLTVL.

V and J are TRBV28 and TRBJ2-7; D call uncertain. The CDR3 runs 12 residues. Germline CDR1 MDHEN, CDR2 SYDVKM. The germline V and J ends were trimmed by 3 bases and 3 bases, with 6 bases remaining between them. The CDR3 DNA follows: TGTGCCAGCAGTTTTTCTTACTACGAGCAGTACTTC. It is translated as CASSFSYYEQYF.

There are many counts of this clonotype. This rearrangement joins TRBV28 to TRBJ2-3; 8 bases agree with TRBD1. The CDR3 is 13 residues long. Germline V gene data show CDR1 as MDHEN and CDR2 as SYDVKM. V trimming: 6 bases; J trimming: 5 bases; junction bases outside the gene matches: 4. The CDR3 protein is CASRATGEDTQYF. Here the CDR3 DNA reads TGTGCCAGCAGAGCGACAGGGGAAGATACGCAGTATTTT.

This clonotype was counted many times. The gene calls are TRBV7-8 and TRBJ1-1, with D uncertain. Germline lookup yields CDR1 SGHVS and CDR2 FQNEAQ. V was clipped by 3 bases and J by 5 bases, with 10 bases between them. The CDR3 length is 13 residues. This chain's CDR3 is CASSFTAETEAFF. The CDR3 nucleotides read TGTGCCAGCAGCTTTACGGCAGAAACTGAAGCTTTCTTT. Full variable domain (rest looked up from reference TRBV7-8 and TRBJ1-1): GAGVSQSPRYKVAKRGQDVALRCDPISGHVSLFWYQQALGQGPEFLTYFQNEAQLDKSGLPSDRFFAERPEGSVSTLKIQRTQQEDSAVYLCASSFTAETEAFFGQGTRLTVV.

In its sample, this clonotype was seen many times. The rearrangement links TRBV19 to TRBJ1-4; D not certain. V was shortened by 6 bases and J by 5 bases, with 13 bases between the two germline ends. The CDR3 sequence is 14 residues long. In germline, CDR1 is LNHDA, CDR2 SQIVND (reference sequence). The chain's CDR3 is CASRSAGINEKLFF. The CDR3 DNA sequence: TGTGCCAGTAGGTCCGCAGGCATAAATGAAAAACTGTTTTTT.

CDR3 in DNA: TGTGCCAGCAGTCTAAGGGGACAGTGGGCGCGGTACGAGCAGTACTTC. This encodes CASSLRGQWARYEQYF. This sequence joins TRBV5-6 and TRBJ2-7, with 7 bases matching TRBD1. The CDR3 length is 16 residues. Germline V gene sequence: CDR1 SGHDT, CDR2 YYEEEE. The J segment lost 4 bases and the V segment lost 5 bases, leaving 15 bases of the junction unmatched.

Many counts were recorded for this clonotype. The chain employs TRBV27 and TRBJ2-7; D gene uncertain. The ends were cut back, 6 bases at V and 5 bases at J, with 8 bases in the middle. Germline V CDR1 and CDR2: MNHEY, SMNVEV (reference sequence). The CDR3 sequence is 11 residues long. In DNA form, the CDR3 reads TGTGCCAGCAGATCTAACCACGAGCAGTACTTC. Residues: CASRSNHEQYF.

This clonotype has just one count. A far larger clone is off by one base, so a read error is likely. V gene TRBV6-4 combines with J gene TRBJ2-3, with 9 positions matching TRBD1. This CDR3 has 17 amino acids. Germline V CDR1 and CDR2: MRHNA, SNTAGT. Here the CDR3 DNA reads TGTGCCAGCAGTCCTCCTGTTGGGACAGGGATCACAGGTACGCAGTATTTT. It is translated as CASSPPVGTGITGTQYF.

This clonotype was counted ten times or more. This chain connects TRBV10-3 to TRBJ2-5; 7 nucleotides match TRBD1. CDR3 size: 13 residues. The J segment lost 2 bases and the V segment lost 6 bases, leaving 3 bases of the junction unmatched. The germline CDR1 and CDR2 sequences are ENHRY and SYGVKD. The CDR3 reads CAISWTGQETQYF. As DNA, the CDR3 is TGTGCCATCAGCTGGACAGGACAAGAGACCCAGTACTTC.

Comment on this clonotype: Given a far larger clone just one base away, this is likely a sequencing read error. The V and J genes are TRBV6-8 and TRBJ2-7; perhaps D is TRBD1 or TRBD2 (6 bases each). Between the trimmed V and J ends, which lost 2 bases and 2 bases, there was a span of 16 bases. CDR1 and CDR2 from the germline V gene are MNHGY and SAAAGT. The CDR3 loop spans 16 amino acids. The CDR3 region has the DNA TGTGCCAGCAGTTACAAGGGGGGCGGGACCGCCTACGAGCAGTACTTC. As protein: CASSYKGGGTAYEQYF.

This clonotype was seen ten or more times. V usage is TRBV9 and J usage is TRBJ1-3; no clear D gene. Germline V gives CDR1 SGDLS, CDR2 YYNGEE. The CDR3 sequence is 15 residues long. The V gene lost 0 bases and the J gene lost 6 bases, with 13 bases spanning the gap. The CDR3 sequence is CASSVGISKENTIYF. CDR3 coding DNA: TGTGCCAGCAGCGTAGGAATTTCCAAGGAAAACACCATATATTTT. The full variable domain, rest sourced from reference TRBV9 and TRBJ1-3, is DSGVTQTPKHLITATGQRVTLRCSPRSGDLSVYWYQQSLDQGLQFLIQYYNGEERAKGNILERFSAQQFPDLHSELNLSSLELGDSALYFCASSVGISKENTIYFGEGSWLTVV.

In its sample, this clonotype was seen many times. The chain uses TRBV6-1 and TRBJ2-2; 8 bases fit TRBD1. Per germline, CDR1 MNHNS and CDR2 SASEGT. The ends lost 6 bases at V and 1 base at J; junction bases unmatched: 4. CDR3 length: 15 amino acids. The CDR3 DNA follows: TGTGCCAGCAGAACCGGGACAGGGAACACCGGGGAGCTGTTTTTT. Translating it yields CASRTGTGNTGELFF.